The T cell receptor beta chain described here comes from a study of Graves' ophthalmopathy and Graves' hyperthyroidism. This clonotype was counted ten times or more. TCR beta CDR3 regions were amplified from RNA transcripts. The authors performed first-round RT-PCR with HTBI primers and then a second-round multiplex PCR. In TCRdb, the multiplex PCR reads were re-called with MiXCR into one record per CDR3 protein. The table lists under 200,000 distinct CDR3 sequences, 37% of them singletons, with around 5.5% in the top ten. The CDR3 is made up of 18 amino acids. Trimming removed 3 bases at V and 0 bases at J, with 16 bases between. CDR1 is SGHRS, CDR2 YFSETQ, per germline.

This receptor was identified in a woman aged 40 to 55 with Graves' ophthalmopathy. The sample was peripheral blood. The rearrangement links TRBV5-1 to TRBJ2-6, with a weak D call TRBD2 (7 bases). The CDR3 protein is CASSWVAGALSGANVLTF. Written as DNA, the CDR3 is TGCGCCAGCAGCTGGGTGGCGGGGGCCCTCTCTGGGGCCAACGTCCTGACTTTC.